This T cell receptor beta chain was retrieved from a study of tissue T cells after allogeneic stem cell transplantation. On this clone itself: Gene and germline names: mouse. The read terminates 1 residue ahead of where the CDR3 ends, so the germline J gene completes it.

Only in-frame clones appear in the TCRdb table, and some are missing; sequencing was by immunoSEQ multiplex PCR. The sample gives over a thousand clones, 45% to 60% of which show up once; 36% is in the top ten. Time point denoted: mouse harvest day 14 after allogeneic transplant. Each mouse received 10^7 T-cell-depleted marrow cells plus 10^6 splenic CD5+ T cells by tail vein. Tissues came from B6→BALB/c major-mismatch GVHD mice at day 7 or 14. This CDR3 contains 14 residues. The V gene's germline CDR1 is GKSSPN and CDR2 SITVG. V was pared by 3 bases and J by 0 bases, with 3 bases of the junction left unmatched.

The sample was liver tissue. The chain joins TRBV31 to TRBJ2-4; 7 bases agree with TRBD2. The origin of this receptor is a female BALB/c mouse given C57BL/6 T cells with graft-versus-host disease after an allogeneic hematopoietic cell transplant. Incomplete CDR3 DNA: TGTGCCTGGAGCCTGGGGGATAGTCAAAACACCTTGTAC. Translation: CAWSLGDSQNTLY. The complete CDR3 reads CAWSLGDSQNTLYF.